The following is a T cell receptor (beta chain) sequence with its context. This record comes from a study of T cell responses to AZD1222 COVID-19 vaccine. Turning to the study itself: Doses given second, at about 4 or about 12 weeks, were pooled.

The CDR3 runs 15 residues. Trimming at V came to 4 bases and at J to 7 bases, leaving 11 bases not matched to a gene. CDR1 and CDR2 from the germline V gene are MNHEY and SVGAGI. TCRdb's table, derived via immunoSEQ multiplex PCR, lists solely in-frame clones and lacks some. The sample has about 110,000 clones; about 80% are singletons. V gene TRBV6-5 combines with J gene TRBJ1-2; 8 bases match TRBD1. The sequence derives from an adult in good health. The source was peripheral blood, collected on day 0 of AZD1222 vaccination. The CDR3, as DNA: TGTGCCAGCAGTTGGGGGGGCAGGGGGCGCGTTGGCTACACCTTC. Translated, it gives CASSWGGRGRVGYTF.